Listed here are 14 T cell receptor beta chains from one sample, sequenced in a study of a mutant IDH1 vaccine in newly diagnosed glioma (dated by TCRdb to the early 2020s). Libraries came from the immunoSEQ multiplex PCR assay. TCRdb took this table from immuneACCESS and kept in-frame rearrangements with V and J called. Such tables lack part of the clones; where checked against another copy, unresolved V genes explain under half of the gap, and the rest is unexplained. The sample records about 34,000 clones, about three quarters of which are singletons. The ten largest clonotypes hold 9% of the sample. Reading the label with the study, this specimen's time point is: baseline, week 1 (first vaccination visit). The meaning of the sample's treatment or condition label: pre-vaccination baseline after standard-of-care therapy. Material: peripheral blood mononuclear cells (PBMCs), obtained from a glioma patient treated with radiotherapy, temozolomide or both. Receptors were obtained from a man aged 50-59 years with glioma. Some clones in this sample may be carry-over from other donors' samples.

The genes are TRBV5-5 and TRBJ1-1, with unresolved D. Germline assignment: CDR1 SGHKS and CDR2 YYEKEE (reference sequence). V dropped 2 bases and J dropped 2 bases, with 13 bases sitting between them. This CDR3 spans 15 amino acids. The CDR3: CASSFRARGNTEAFF. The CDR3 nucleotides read TGTGCCAGCAGCTTTCGGGCCCGGGGAAACACTGAAGCTTTCTTT.

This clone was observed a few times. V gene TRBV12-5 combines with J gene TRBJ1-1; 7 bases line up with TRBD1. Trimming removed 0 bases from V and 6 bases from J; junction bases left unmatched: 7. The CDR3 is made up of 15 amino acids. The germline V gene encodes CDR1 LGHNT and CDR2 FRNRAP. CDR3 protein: CASGLVRRQGAEAFF. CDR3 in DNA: TGTGCTAGTGGTTTGGTACGAAGGCAGGGGGCTGAAGCTTTCTTT. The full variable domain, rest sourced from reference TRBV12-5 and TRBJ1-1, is DARVTQTPRHKVTEMGQEVTMRCQPILGHNTVFWYRQTMMQGLELLAYFRNRAPLDDSGMPKDRFSAEMPDATLATLKIQPSEPRDSAVYFCASGLVRRQGAEAFFGQGTRLTVV.

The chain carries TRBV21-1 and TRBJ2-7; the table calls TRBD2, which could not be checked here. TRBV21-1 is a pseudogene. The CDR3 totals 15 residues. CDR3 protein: CASREGRALSNEQYF. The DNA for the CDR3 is TGTGCCAGCAGGGAAGGGAGGGCGTTATCGAACGAGCAGTACTTC.

DNA of the CDR3: TGTGCCAGCAGCCTCGGGAACGAGCAGTACTTC. Translated, it gives CASSLGNEQYF. The gene calls are TRBV5-4 and TRBJ2-7, with D possibly TRBD2 on 5 matching bases. The CDR3 spans 11 residues. Germline V lookup: CDR1 SGHNT, CDR2 YYREEE (reference sequence). Trimming pared 4 bases from V and 5 bases from J, leaving 7 bases between.

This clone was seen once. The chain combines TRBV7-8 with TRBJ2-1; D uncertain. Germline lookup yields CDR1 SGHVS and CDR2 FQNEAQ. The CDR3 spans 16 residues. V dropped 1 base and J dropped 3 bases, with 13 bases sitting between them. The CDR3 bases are TGTGCCAGCAGCTTAGGTCGGGTCCGTTTCTACAATGAGCAGTTCTTC. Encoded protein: CASSLGRVRFYNEQFF.

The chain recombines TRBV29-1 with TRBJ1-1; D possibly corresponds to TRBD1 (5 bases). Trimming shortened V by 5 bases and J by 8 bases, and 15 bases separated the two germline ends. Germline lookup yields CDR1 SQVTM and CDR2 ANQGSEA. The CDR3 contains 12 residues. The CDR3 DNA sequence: TGCAGCGTTATGGGACTGGTCGCGGAAGCTTTCTTT. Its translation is CSVMGLVAEAFF.

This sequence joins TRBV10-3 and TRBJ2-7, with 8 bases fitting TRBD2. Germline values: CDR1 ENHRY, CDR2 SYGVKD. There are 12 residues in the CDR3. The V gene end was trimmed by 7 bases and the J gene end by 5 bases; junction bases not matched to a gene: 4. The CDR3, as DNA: TGTGCCATCACCAGCGGGAGTGACGAGCAGTACTTC. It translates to CAITSGSDEQYF.

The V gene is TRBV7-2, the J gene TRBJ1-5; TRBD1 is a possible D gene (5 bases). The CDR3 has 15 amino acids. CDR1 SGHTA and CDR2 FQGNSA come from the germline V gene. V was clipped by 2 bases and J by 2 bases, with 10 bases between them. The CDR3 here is CASSLLRGGNQPQHF. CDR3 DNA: TGTGCCAGCAGCTTATTACGAGGGGGCAATCAGCCCCAGCATTTT.

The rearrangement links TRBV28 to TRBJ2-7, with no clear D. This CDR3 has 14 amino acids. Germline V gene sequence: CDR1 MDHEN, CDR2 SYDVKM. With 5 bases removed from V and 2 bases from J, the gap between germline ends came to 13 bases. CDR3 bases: TGTGCCAGCAGTGTTCTCACAGAACCCTACGAGCAGTACTTC. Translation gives CASSVLTEPYEQYF.

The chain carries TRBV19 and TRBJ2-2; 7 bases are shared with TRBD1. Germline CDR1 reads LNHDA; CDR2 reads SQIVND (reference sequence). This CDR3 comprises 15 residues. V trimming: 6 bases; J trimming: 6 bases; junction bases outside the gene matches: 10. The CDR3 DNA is TGTGCCAGTAGCTCCCAGACAGGGTTGGCCGGGGAGCTGTTTTTT. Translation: CASSSQTGLAGELFF.

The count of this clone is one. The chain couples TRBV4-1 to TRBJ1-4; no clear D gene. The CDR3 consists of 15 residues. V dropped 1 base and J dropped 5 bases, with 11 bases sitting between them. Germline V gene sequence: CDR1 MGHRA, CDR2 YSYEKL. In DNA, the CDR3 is TGCGCCAGCAGCCAAGTTGCGAAAGGGAATGAAAAACTGTTTTTT. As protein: CASSQVAKGNEKLFF.

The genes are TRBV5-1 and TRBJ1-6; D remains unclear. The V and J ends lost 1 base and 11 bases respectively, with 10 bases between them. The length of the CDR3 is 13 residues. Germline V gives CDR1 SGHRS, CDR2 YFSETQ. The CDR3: CASSLFRDPPLHF. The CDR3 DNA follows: TGCGCCAGCAGCTTGTTTAGGGATCCACCCCTCCACTTT.

The CDR3, as DNA: TGTGCCAGCAGCAAAGGGAAAACAGGTTTCATTTATTCCAAACCAGATACGCAGTATTTT. Translated: CASSKGKTGFIYSKPDTQYF. This chain connects TRBV21-1 to TRBJ2-3; no DNA check was done on the table's D call, TRBD1. TRBV21-1 is classified as a pseudogene. This CDR3 region has 20 residues.

CDR3 amino acids: CASRDKRGVLDTQYF. The CDR3 region has the DNA TGCGCCAGCAGGGACAAGCGGGGGGTCCTGGATACGCAGTATTTT. The chain recombines TRBV10-2 with TRBJ2-3, with 9 bases that match TRBD2. CDR3 length: 15 residues. Germline lookup yields CDR1 WSHSY and CDR2 SAAADI. Unmatched junction bases numbered 10, after V lost 6 bases and J lost 6 bases.